This T cell receptor beta chain was identified in a study of CD8 T cells in ankylosing spondylitis (dated by TCRdb to the late 2010s). Some background on the complete study: T cell receptor beta repertoires were profiled in healthy donors and ankylosing spondylitis patients so that disease-linked TCR variants could be found. The full study cohort was made up of about two dozen ankylosing spondylitis patients and 108 healthy donors. Peripheral blood was sampled, and synovial fluid was also collected from ankylosing spondylitis patients.

The study at large found these results: Some motif variants had previously been reported in the synovial fluid and blood of reactive arthritis patients, which suggests shared mechanisms of disease initiation. The disease-linked clones showed a CD8+ phenotype and occurred at relatively low frequencies in peripheral blood. A TCR beta motif of about 8 highly homologous amino acid variants appeared characteristic of blood from ankylosing spondylitis patients. The disease-linked clones were reported as significantly enriched in matched synovial fluid samples from ankylosing spondylitis patients.

Data came from an Illumina HiSeq 2500. Quantitative 5'-RACE with molecular barcodes was the method used to prepare the TCR beta libraries. Per the authors' processing: To identify disease-linked TCR variants, a new computational method was used, one built on a probabilistic model of VDJ rearrangement. Through fastp at Q25 and MiXCR, TCRdb rebuilt clones from the public reads, retaining in-frame beta chains. Each record represents a unique CDR3 protein, reported with the most common genes and DNA among its rows. The V and J calls, along with clone size, are taken from TCRdb and not from the paper's own processing. The table for this sample lists under 950,000 distinct CDR3 sequences; under 20% of them were counted only once. 15% to 20% of the sample goes to the ten largest clones. This clonotype was detected only a few times. The antigen it binds to is not known. Base-call qualities are not available, and no considerably larger clone is one nucleotide away.

This TCR derives from a male donor with ankylosing spondylitis. The material sequenced was blood, either unsorted or a sorted T cell fraction (not recorded which).

The DNA sequence reads TGTGCCAGCAGCTTAGGAGGCGGGAGGGACAATGAGCAGTTCTTC. It specifies CASSLGGGRDNEQFF. The sequence links TRBV7-9 to TRBJ2-1; 9 nucleotides in the junction match TRBD2. V trim: 1 base; J trim: 5 bases; unmatched bases: 3. Reading from cysteine to phenylalanine, the CDR3 counts 15 amino acids. The read is trimmed to its CDR3 DNA, 45 bases read in frame from base 1. CDR1 is given as SEHNR and CDR2 as FQNEAQ, both from the germline V gene (reference sequence).